Detailed here is one T cell receptor (beta chain). The data belong to a study of cytomegalovirus exposure and HLA in healthy donors. This CDR3 contains 14 residues. The junction had 7 bases not matched to a gene; V was cut back by 5 bases and J by 7 bases. Germline V lookup: CDR1 LNHDA, CDR2 SQIVND (reference sequence). The PCR had 60 Vbeta and 13 Jbeta primers. Profiling relied on immunoSEQ multiplex PCR, and the TCRdb table lists in-frame clones only, not all of them. The sample holds around 78,000 clones, less than 75% seen once. As for the donors, each was a healthy bone marrow donor. The receptor was isolated from a man under 40 in good health and CMV-seropositive. The rearrangement uses TRBV19 and TRBJ1-2; 10 bases map to TRBD1. Specimen: PBMCs. As DNA, the CDR3 is TGTGCCAGTAGTGGGGACAGGGGATCGTTTGGCTACACCTTC. Residues: CASSGDRGSFGYTF.